This entry lists 21 T cell receptor beta chains sequenced from one sample in a study of T cell repertoires in cytomegalovirus infection. From the reads, TCRdb called clonotypes with MiXCR, one entry per CDR3 protein. The profile shows about 500,000 distinct CDR3 sequences, around a third of them singletons. No antigen is known for these receptors. Sequenced here: cultured PBMCs, sampled from culture after CMV antigen stimulation. These receptors were taken from a human donor in good health (CMV status not recorded). Some clones in this sample may be carry-over from other donors' samples.

V usage is TRBV6-8 and J usage is TRBJ1-2, with no clear D. The V gene's germline CDR1 is MNHGY and CDR2 SAAAGT. The CDR3 has 12 residues. V was trimmed by 6 bases and J by 8 bases, leaving 13 bases between them. The CDR3 DNA reads as TGTGCCAGCAGCACCCCTTCGGGCGGCTACACCTTC. It yields the protein CASSTPSGGYTF.

The genes are TRBV5-6 and TRBJ2-5; a weak D match, TRBD1 (6 bases). Trimming took off 2 bases at V and 2 bases at J, with 10 bases between the two ends. Germline CDR1 is SGHDT and CDR2 is YYEEEE. This CDR3 has 14 residues. CDR3 amino acids: CASSFPGHQETQYF. In DNA form, the CDR3 reads TGTGCCAGCAGCTTCCCGGGACATCAAGAGACCCAGTACTTC.

The V and J genes are TRBV19 and TRBJ1-1; D may be TRBD1 (6 bases). Germline V gene data show CDR1 as LNHDA and CDR2 as SQIVND (reference sequence). The CDR3 loop spans 13 amino acids. With 7 bases removed from V and 2 bases from J, the gap between germline ends came to 11 bases. The CDR3 spells CASNHRVNTEAFF. CDR3 nucleotides: TGTGCCAGTAATCACAGGGTAAACACTGAAGCTTTCTTT.

This clonotype was seen more than once but under ten times. The chain recombines TRBV7-9 with TRBJ2-4, with 9 bases fitting TRBD2. CDR1 SEHNR and CDR2 FQNEAQ come from the germline V gene (reference sequence). J gave up 7 bases and V 5 bases, and 9 bases lay outside the gene matches. The CDR3 contains 15 residues. Written as DNA, the CDR3 is TGTGCCAGCAGCCAGAGCGGGAGGTTAAGTAACATTCAGTACTTC. This gives the protein CASSQSGRLSNIQYF.

This clonotype came up a few times. The chain has TRBV7-9 and TRBJ1-2, with 7 positions matching TRBD1. The trim removed 1 base at V and 3 bases at J, leaving 2 bases unmatched. Germline V gene data show CDR1 as SEHNR and CDR2 as FQNEAQ (reference sequence). The CDR3 runs 14 residues. CDR3 coding DNA: TGTGCCAGCAGCTTAGATACAGGGGACTATGGCTACACCTTC. It yields the protein CASSLDTGDYGYTF. Based on the CDR3 plus reference TRBV7-9 and TRBJ1-2, the full variable domain is DTGVSQNPRHKITKRGQNVTFRCDPISEHNRLYWYRQTLGQGPEFLTYFQNEAQLEKSRLLSDRFSAERPKGSFSTLEIQRTEQGDSAMYLCASSLDTGDYGYTFGSGTRLTVV.

The table lists this clonotype with a few counts. The chain is built from TRBV7-2 and TRBJ1-5, with 12 bases identical to TRBD1. The V gene end was trimmed by 5 bases and the J gene end by 0 bases; junction bases not matched to a gene: 17. CDR3 length: 21 amino acids. Per germline, CDR1 SGHTA and CDR2 FQGNSA. CDR3 sequence (DNA): TGTGCCAGCAGCCCCCGAGTCTCCACCGGGACAGGGGGCAATAGCAATCAGCCCCAGCATTTT. As protein: CASSPRVSTGTGGNSNQPQHF.

This chain links TRBV7-2 with TRBJ2-7; perhaps TRBD2 as D (6 bases). This CDR3 is 15 amino acids long. Germline-derived CDR1 and CDR2 are SGHTA and FQGNSA. Trimming pared 4 bases from V and 4 bases from J, leaving 17 bases between. The CDR3 is CASSYAASELYEQYF. DNA of the CDR3: TGTGCCAGCAGCTATGCTGCTAGCGAGCTTTACGAGCAGTACTTC.

This clonotype was recorded a few times. This chain connects TRBV4-1 to TRBJ2-1, with 10 bases identical to TRBD2. V was pared by 3 bases and J by 7 bases, with 9 bases of the junction left unmatched. The germline V gene has CDR1 MGHRA and CDR2 YSYEKL. This CDR3 has 16 residues. Here the CDR3 DNA reads TGCGCCAGCAGCCAGCGCACTAGCGGGATCAGGAATGAGCAGTTCTTC. It specifies CASSQRTSGIRNEQFF.

CDR3 in amino acids: CATRTSGSPGANVLTF. DNA for the CDR3: TGTGCCACCCGGACTAGCGGGAGTCCTGGGGCCAACGTCCTGACTTTC. V and J are TRBV28 and TRBJ2-6; 13 bases fit TRBD2. There are 16 residues in the CDR3. The J segment lost 2 bases and the V segment lost 10 bases, leaving 5 bases of the junction unmatched. Germline V lookup: CDR1 MDHEN, CDR2 SYDVKM.

This clonotype appeared a few times. The genes are TRBV7-2 and TRBJ1-2, with D possibly matching TRBD1 (6 bases). The CDR3 loop spans 14 amino acids. The V and J ends lost 7 bases and 8 bases respectively, with 20 bases between them. Per the germline V gene, CDR1 is SGHTA and CDR2 is FQGNSA. The CDR3 DNA reads TGTGCCAGCATCATGGGAGGGGGGGCGTGGGGCTACACCTTC. It translates to CASIMGGGAWGYTF.

The chain couples TRBV20-1 to TRBJ1-2, with 7 bases identical to TRBD1. The ends lost 0 bases at V and 2 bases at J; junction bases unmatched: 3. CDR1 is DFQATT, CDR2 SNEGSKA, per germline (reference sequence). The CDR3 length is 14 residues. CDR3 residues: CSARDIQGNYGYTF. The CDR3 nucleotides are TGCAGTGCTAGAGATATACAGGGGAACTATGGCTACACCTTC.

The chain has TRBV7-9 and TRBJ2-7, with D perhaps TRBD2 (5 bases). The V gene lost 5 bases and the J gene lost 0 bases, with 11 bases spanning the gap. Germline V gene lookup returns CDR1 SEHNR and CDR2 FQNEAQ (reference sequence). The CDR3 runs to 14 residues. CDR3 bases: TGTGCCAGCAGCCCTCCGGGGAGCTCCTACGAGCAGTACGTC. Protein product: CASSPPGSSYEQYV.

This chain uses TRBV20-1 with TRBJ2-2, with D possibly TRBD2 on 7 matching bases. The germline V and J ends were trimmed by 2 bases and 5 bases, with 12 bases remaining between them. The CDR3 contains 14 residues. Germline CDR1 is DFQATT and CDR2 is SNEGSKA (reference sequence). The CDR3 nucleotides read TGCAGTGCTAGAAAGGGGGGGTCGACCGGGGAGCTGTTTTTT. The encoded protein is CSARKGGSTGELFF.

In this sample, this clonotype turned up a few times. This chain uses TRBV11-2 with TRBJ1-2, with TRBD1 identical over 7 bases. Germline values: CDR1 SGHAT, CDR2 FQNNGV. The CDR3 is 16 residues long. Trimming took 1 base from V and 4 from J; bases not matched to a gene: 9. The CDR3 DNA reads as TGTGCCAGCAGCTTAGCGTTTTCAGGGGGAGGCTATGGCTACACCTTC. It is translated as CASSLAFSGGGYGYTF.

Ten or more counts support this clonotype. V usage is TRBV7-9 and J usage is TRBJ2-7; the D gene is possibly TRBD2 (5 bases). V lost 3 bases and J 5 bases, leaving 14 bases between the germline ends. The CDR3 length is 14 residues. The germline V gene encodes CDR1 SEHNR and CDR2 FQNEAQ (reference sequence). CDR3 amino acids: CASSFSAGVHEQYF. CDR3 nucleotides: TGTGCCAGCAGCTTCTCCGCCGGGGTCCACGAGCAGTACTTC.

The V gene is TRBV5-4, the J gene TRBJ2-1; 10 positions match TRBD2. J lost 5 bases, V lost 1 base, and 3 bases had no gene match. This CDR3 comprises 15 residues. Germline V gene lookup returns CDR1 SGHNT and CDR2 YYREEE (reference sequence). The CDR3 DNA reads TGTGCCAGCAGCTTGATCGGACTAGCGGACAATGAGCAGTTCTTC. This gives the protein CASSLIGLADNEQFF.

This clonotype was observed a handful of times. The chain couples TRBV6-2 or TRBV6-3 to TRBJ2-1; 7 bases fit TRBD2. CDR1 is MNHEY and CDR2 is SVGEGT in the germline V gene. CDR3 length equals 15 residues. The V and J ends lost 6 bases and 5 bases, in that order; junction bases with no gene match: 10. CDR3 nucleotides: TGTGCCAGCAGCTCCTGGGCTAGCGGAGACAATGAGCAGTTCTTC. As protein: CASSSWASGDNEQFF.

J is TRBJ2-1 and V is TRBV5-1, with 7 bases lining up with TRBD1. CDR1 and CDR2 (germline): SGHRS, YFSETQ. CDR3 length: 14 amino acids. Trimming took 4 bases from V and 9 from J; bases not matched to a gene: 10. This CDR3 is CASSVTGDKGEQFF. The CDR3 DNA sequence: TGCGCCAGCAGCGTTACAGGGGATAAGGGTGAGCAGTTCTTC.

The chain carries TRBV7-2 and TRBJ1-4; weak D call: TRBD1 (5 bases). Trimming took 6 bases from V and 4 from J, leaving 12 bases between them. CDR1 is SGHTA and CDR2 is FQGNSA in the germline V gene. The CDR3 is 14 amino acids. The CDR3 is CASSPTGRNEKLFF. The CDR3, as DNA: TGTGCCAGCAGTCCAACAGGACGTAATGAAAAACTGTTTTTT.

This clonotype was observed a handful of times. The V gene is TRBV6-1, the J gene TRBJ2-1, with 9 bases that match TRBD1. V lost 5 bases and J lost 8; bases outside the gene matches: 13. Looked up from germline, CDR1 is MNHNS and CDR2 is SASEGT. The length of the CDR3 is 16 residues. As DNA, the CDR3 is TGTGCCAGCAGTCAAGGGGGACAGGGACGTCGGGATGAGCAGTTCTTC. It codes for CASSQGGQGRRDEQFF.

This clonotype was picked up many times. CDR3 residues: CASSFNGAAKNIQYF. CDR3 in DNA: TGTGCCAGCAGCTTCAACGGGGCAGCCAAAAACATTCAGTACTTC. The rearrangement joins TRBV7-2 to TRBJ2-4; D may match TRBD1 or TRBD2 (5 bases each). The germline V and J ends were trimmed by 3 bases and 0 bases, with 9 bases remaining between them. Germline CDR1 SGHTA, CDR2 FQGNSA. The CDR3 runs 15 residues.